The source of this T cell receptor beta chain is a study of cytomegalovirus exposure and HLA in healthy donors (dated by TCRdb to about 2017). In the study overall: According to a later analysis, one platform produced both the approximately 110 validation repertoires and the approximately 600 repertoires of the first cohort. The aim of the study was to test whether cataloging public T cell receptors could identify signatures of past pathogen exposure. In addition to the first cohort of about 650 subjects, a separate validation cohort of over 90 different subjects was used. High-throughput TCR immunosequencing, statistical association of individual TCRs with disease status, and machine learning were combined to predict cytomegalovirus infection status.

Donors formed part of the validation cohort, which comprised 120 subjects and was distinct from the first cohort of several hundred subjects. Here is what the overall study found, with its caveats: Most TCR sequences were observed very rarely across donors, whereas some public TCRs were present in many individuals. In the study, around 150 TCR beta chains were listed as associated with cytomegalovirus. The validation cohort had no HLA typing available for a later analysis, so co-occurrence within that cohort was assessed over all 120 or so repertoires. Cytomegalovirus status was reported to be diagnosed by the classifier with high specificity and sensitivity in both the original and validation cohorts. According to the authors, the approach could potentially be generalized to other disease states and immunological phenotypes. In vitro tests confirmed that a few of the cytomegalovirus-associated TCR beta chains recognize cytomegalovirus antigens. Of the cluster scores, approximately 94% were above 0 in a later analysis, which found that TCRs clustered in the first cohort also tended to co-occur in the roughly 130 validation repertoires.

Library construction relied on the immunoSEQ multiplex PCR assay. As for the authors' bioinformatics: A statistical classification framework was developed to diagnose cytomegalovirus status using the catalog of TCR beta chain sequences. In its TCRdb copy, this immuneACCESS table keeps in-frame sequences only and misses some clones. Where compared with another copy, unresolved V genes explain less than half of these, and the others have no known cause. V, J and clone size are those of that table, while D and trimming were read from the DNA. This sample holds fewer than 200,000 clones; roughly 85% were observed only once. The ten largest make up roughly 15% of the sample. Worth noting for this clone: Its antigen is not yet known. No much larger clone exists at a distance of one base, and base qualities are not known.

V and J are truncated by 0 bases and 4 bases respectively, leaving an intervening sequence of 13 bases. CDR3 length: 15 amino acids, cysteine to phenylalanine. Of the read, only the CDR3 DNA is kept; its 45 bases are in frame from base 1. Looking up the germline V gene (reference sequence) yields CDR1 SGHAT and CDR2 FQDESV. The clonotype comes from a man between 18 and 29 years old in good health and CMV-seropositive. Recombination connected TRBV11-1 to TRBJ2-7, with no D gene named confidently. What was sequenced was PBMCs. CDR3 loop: CASSLALGSSYEQYF. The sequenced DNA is TGTGCCAGCAGCTTAGCGCTAGGCTCTTCTTACGAGCAGTACTTC.